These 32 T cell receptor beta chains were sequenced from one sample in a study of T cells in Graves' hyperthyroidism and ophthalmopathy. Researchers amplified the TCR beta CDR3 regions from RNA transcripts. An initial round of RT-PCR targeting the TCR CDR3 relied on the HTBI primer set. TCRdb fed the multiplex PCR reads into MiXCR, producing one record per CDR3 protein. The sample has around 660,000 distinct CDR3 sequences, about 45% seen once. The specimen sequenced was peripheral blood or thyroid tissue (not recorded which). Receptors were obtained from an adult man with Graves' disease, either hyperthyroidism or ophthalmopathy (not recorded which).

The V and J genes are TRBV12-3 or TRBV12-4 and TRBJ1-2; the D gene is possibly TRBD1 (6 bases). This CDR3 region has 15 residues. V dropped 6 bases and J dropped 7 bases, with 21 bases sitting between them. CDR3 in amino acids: CASSPPRGSQVGYTF. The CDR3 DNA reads TGTGCCAGCAGCCCTCCAAGGGGGTCTCAGGTTGGCTACACCTTC.

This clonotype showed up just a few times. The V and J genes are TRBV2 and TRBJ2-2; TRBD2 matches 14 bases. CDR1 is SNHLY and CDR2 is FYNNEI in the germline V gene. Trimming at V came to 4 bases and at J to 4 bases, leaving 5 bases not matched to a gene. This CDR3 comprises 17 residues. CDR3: CASSVTTSGRGTGELFF. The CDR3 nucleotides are TGTGCCAGCAGTGTAACGACTAGCGGGAGGGGCACCGGGGAGCTGTTTTTT.

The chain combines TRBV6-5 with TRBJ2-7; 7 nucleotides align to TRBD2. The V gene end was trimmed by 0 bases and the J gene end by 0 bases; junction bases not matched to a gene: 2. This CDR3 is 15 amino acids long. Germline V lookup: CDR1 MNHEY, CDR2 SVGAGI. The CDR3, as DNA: TGTGCCAGCAGTTACTCCCGGGACTACTCCTACGAGCAGTACTTC. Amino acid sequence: CASSYSRDYSYEQYF.

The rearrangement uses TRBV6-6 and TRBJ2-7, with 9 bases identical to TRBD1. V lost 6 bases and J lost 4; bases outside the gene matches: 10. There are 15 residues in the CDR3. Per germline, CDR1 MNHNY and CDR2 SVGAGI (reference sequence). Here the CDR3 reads CASRPGQGRNYEQYF. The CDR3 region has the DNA TGTGCCAGCAGACCCGGACAGGGGCGGAATTACGAGCAGTACTTC.

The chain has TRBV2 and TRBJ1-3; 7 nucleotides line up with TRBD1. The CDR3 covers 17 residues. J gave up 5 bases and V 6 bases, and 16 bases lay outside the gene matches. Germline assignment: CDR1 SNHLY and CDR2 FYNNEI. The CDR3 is CASSQILQGHIRNTIYF. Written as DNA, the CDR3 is TGTGCCAGCAGCCAAATACTACAGGGGCACATTAGAAACACCATATATTTT.

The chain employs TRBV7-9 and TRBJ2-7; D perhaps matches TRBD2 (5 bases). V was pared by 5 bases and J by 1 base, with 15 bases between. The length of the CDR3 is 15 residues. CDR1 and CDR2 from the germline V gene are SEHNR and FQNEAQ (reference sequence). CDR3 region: CASSQEPSFSYEQYF. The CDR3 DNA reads TGTGCCAGCAGCCAAGAGCCTAGCTTTTCCTACGAGCAGTACTTC.

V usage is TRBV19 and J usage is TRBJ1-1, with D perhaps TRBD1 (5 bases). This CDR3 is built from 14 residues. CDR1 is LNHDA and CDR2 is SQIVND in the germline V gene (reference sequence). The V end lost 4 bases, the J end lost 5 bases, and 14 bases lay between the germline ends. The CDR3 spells CASSTAGRRTEAFF. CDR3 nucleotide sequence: TGTGCCAGTAGTACCGCAGGGCGAAGGACTGAAGCTTTCTTT.

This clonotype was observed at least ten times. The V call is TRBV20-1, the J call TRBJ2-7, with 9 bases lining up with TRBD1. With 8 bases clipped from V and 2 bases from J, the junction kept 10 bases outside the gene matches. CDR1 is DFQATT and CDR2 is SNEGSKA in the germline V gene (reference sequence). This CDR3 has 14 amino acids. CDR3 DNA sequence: TGCAGTATACCCAGGGACAGGGAGACCTACGAGCAGTACTTC. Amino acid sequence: CSIPRDRETYEQYF.

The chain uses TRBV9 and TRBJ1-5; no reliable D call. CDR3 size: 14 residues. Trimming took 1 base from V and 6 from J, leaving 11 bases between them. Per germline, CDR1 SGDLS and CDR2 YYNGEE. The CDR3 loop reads CASSVSGKGQPQHF. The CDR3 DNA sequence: TGTGCCAGCAGCGTATCGGGGAAGGGTCAGCCCCAGCATTTT. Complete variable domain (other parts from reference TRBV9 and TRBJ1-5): DSGVTQTPKHLITATGQRVTLRCSPRSGDLSVYWYQQSLDQGLQFLIQYYNGEERAKGNILERFSAQQFPDLHSELNLSSLELGDSALYFCASSVSGKGQPQHFGDGTRLSIL.

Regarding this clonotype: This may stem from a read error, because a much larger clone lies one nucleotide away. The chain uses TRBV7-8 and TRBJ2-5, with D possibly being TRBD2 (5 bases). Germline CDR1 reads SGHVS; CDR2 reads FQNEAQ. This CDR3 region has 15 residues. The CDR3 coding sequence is TGTGCCAGCAGCTTAGGCAACAGCGGCCAAGGGACCCAGTACTTC. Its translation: CASSLGNSGQGTQYF. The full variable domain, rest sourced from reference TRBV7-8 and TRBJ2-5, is GAGVSQSPRYKVAKRGQDVALRCDPISGHVSLFWYQQALGQGPEFLTYFQNEAQLDKSGLPSDRFFAERPEGSVSTLKIQRTQQEDSAVYLCASSLGNSGQGTQYFGPGTRLLVL.

The CDR3 loop is CSFSPSYEQYF. CDR3 in DNA: TGCAGCTTTAGCCCCTCCTACGAGCAGTACTTC. The gene calls are TRBV20-1 and TRBJ2-7; D ambiguous. CDR3 length: 11 residues. CDR1 is DFQATT and CDR2 is SNEGSKA in the germline V gene (reference sequence).

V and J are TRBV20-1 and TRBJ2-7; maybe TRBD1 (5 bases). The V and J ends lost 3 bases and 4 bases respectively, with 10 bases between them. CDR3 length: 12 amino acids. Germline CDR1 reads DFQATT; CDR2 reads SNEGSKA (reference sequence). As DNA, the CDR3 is TGCAGTGCTAGCCAGGGTGGGTACGAGCAGTACTTC. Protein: CSASQGGYEQYF.

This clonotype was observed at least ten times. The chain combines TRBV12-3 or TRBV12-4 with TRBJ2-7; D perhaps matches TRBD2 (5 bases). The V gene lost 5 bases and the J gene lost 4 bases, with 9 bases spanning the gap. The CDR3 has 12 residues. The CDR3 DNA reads TGTGCCAGCAGTGCCGGACTGTACGAGCAGTACTTC. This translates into CASSAGLYEQYF.

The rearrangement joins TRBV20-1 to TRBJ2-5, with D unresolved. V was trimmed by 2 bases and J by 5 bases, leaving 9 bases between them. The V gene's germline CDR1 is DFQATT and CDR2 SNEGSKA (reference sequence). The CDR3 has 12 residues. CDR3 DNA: TGCAGTGCTAGATCAGGTTACGAGACCCAGTACTTC. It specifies CSARSGYETQYF.

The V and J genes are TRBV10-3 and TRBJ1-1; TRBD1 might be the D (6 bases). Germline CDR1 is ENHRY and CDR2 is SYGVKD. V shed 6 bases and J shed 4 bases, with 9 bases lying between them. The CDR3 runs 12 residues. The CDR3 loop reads CAIRTGSTEAFF. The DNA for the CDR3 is TGTGCCATCAGAACAGGGTCCACTGAAGCTTTCTTT.

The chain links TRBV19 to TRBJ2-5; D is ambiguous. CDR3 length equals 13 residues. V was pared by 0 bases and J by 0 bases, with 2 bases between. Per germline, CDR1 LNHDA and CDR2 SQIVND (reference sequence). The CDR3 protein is CASSIEYQETQYF. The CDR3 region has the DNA TGTGCCAGTAGTATAGAGTACCAAGAGACCCAGTACTTC.

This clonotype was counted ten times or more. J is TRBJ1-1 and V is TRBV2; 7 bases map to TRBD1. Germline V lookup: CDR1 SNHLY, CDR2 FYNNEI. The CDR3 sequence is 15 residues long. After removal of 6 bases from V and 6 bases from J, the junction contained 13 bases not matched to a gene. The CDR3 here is CASRPATGFVSEAFF. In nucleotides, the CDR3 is TGTGCCAGCAGACCCGCGACAGGGTTCGTGTCTGAAGCTTTCTTT.

The CDR3 sequence: CASSKGTSGRISEQYF. As DNA, the CDR3 is TGTGCCAGCAGTAAAGGGACTAGCGGGAGAATCTCCGAGCAGTACTTC. The chain uses TRBV11-2 and TRBJ2-7; 14 bases map to TRBD2. The V gene's germline CDR1 is SGHAT and CDR2 FQNNGV. The CDR3 totals 16 residues. The junction had 10 bases not matched to a gene; V was cut back by 6 bases and J by 6 bases.

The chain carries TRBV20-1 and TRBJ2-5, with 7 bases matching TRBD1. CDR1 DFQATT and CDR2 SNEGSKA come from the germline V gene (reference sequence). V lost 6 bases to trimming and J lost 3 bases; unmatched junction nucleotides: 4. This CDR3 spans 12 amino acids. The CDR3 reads CSAGQVKETQYF. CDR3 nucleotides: TGCAGTGCAGGACAGGTCAAAGAGACCCAGTACTTC.

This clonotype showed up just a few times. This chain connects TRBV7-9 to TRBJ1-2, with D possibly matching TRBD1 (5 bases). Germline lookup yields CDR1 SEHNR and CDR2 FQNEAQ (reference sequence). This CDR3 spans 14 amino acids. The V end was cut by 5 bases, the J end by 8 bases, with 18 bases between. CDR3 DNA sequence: TGTGCCAGCAGCCAGTCCTCAGGGCCCGGCGGCTACACCTTC. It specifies CASSQSSGPGGYTF.

The CDR3 coding sequence is TGTGCCAGCAGGTCCAGGTACAGGGCAGCCACTGAAGCTTTCTTT. It translates to CASRSRYRAATEAFF. This rearrangement joins TRBV6-6 to TRBJ1-1; D perhaps matches TRBD1 (6 bases). V dropped 6 bases and J dropped 4 bases, with 18 bases sitting between them. The CDR3 has 15 amino acids. In germline, CDR1 is MNHNY, CDR2 SVGAGI (reference sequence).

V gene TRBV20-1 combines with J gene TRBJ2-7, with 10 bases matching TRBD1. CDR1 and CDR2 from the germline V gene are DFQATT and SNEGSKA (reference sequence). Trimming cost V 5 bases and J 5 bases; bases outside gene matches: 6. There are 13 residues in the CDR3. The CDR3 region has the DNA TGCAGTGCTGGGCGACAGGGGGCCCACGAGCAGTACTTC. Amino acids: CSAGRQGAHEQYF.

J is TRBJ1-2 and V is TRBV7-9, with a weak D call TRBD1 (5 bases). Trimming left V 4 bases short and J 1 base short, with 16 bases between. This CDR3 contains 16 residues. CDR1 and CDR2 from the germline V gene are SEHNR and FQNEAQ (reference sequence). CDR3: CASSSWDETLNYGYTF. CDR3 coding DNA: TGTGCCAGCAGCTCCTGGGACGAAACACTTAACTATGGCTACACCTTC.

In DNA form, the CDR3 reads TGTGCCAGCAGTGATTGTACAGGGGGCAATCAGCCCCAGCATTTT. Residues: CASSDCTGGNQPQHF. The chain carries TRBV25-1 and TRBJ1-5, with 7 bases identical to TRBD1. The CDR3 length is 15 residues. Germline V gene lookup returns CDR1 MGHDK and CDR2 SYGVNS. The V segment lost 3 bases and the J segment 2 bases; nucleotides outside the gene matches: 4.

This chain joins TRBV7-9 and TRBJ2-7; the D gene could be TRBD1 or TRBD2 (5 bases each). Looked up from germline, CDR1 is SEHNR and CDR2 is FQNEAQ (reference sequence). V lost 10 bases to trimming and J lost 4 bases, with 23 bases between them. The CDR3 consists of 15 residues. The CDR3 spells CAISYSGSGRYEQYF. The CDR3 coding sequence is TGTGCCATCAGTTACTCTGGGTCAGGGAGATACGAGCAGTACTTC. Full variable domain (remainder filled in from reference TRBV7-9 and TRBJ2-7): DTGVSQNPRHKITKRGQNVTFRCDPISEHNRLYWYRQTLGQGPEFLTYFQNEAQLEKSRLLSDRFSAERPKGSFSTLEIQRTEQGDSAMYLCAISYSGSGRYEQYFGPGTRLTVT.

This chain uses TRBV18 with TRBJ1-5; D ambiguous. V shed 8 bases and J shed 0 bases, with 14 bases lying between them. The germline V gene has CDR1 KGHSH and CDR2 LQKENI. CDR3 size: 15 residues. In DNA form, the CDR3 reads TGTGCCAGCAGTACCCCCGGTGGTAGCAATCAGCCCCAGCATTTT. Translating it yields CASSTPGGSNQPQHF.

The CDR3 bases are TGTGCCAGCAGCTTAACTTCGGGACAGGGGGACTACGAGCAGTACTTC. It yields the protein CASSLTSGQGDYEQYF. The rearrangement uses TRBV7-3 and TRBJ2-7; 11 bases map to TRBD1. The V gene's germline CDR1 is SGHTA and CDR2 FQGTGA. There are 16 residues in the CDR3. Trimming took 0 bases from V and 3 from J; bases not matched to a gene: 4.

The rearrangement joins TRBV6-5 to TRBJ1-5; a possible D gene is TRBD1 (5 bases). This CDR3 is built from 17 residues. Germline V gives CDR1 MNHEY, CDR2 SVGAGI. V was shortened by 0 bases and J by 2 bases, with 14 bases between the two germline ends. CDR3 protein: CASSYSSGGTGNQPQHF. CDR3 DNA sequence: TGTGCCAGCAGTTACTCGTCCGGGGGAACGGGCAATCAGCCCCAGCATTTT.

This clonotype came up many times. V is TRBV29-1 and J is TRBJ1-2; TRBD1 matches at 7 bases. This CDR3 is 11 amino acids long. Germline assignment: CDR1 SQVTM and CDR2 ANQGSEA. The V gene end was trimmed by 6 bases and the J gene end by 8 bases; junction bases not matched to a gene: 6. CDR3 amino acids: CSVERTGGYTF. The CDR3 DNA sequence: TGCAGCGTCGAGAGGACAGGAGGCTACACCTTC.

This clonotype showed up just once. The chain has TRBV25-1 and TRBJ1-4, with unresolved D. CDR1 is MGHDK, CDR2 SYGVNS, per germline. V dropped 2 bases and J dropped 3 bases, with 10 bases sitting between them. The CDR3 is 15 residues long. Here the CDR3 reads CASSEPGSSNEKLFF. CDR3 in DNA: TGTGCCAGCAGTGAACCGGGATCGTCTAATGAAAAACTGTTTTTT.

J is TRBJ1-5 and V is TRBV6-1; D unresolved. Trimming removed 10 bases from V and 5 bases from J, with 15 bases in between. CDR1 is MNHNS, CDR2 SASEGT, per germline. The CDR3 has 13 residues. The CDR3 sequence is CATRPTTHQPQHF. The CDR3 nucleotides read TGTGCCACCCGACCCACAACACATCAGCCCCAGCATTTT.

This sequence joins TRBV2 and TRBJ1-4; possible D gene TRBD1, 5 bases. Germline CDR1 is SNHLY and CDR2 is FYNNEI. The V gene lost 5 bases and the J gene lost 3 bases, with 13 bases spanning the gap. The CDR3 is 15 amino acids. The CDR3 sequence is CASSLRGRANEKLFF. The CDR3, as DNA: TGTGCCAGCAGTTTAAGGGGAAGGGCTAATGAAAAACTGTTTTTT.